These 9 T cell receptor beta chains were all obtained from the same sample, sequenced in a study of blood T cell repertoires in COVID-19. Method: immunoSEQ multiplex PCR; TCRdb's copy keeps in-frame clones and lacks some. The data show about 200,000 clones, approximately 78% seen once. The sample comprised peripheral blood. The receptors stem from a woman older than 75 with acute or convalescent COVID-19.

The chain uses TRBV19 and TRBJ2-7; the match to TRBD2 covers 14 bases. The junction had 10 bases not matched to a gene; V was cut back by 6 bases and J by 3 bases. The V gene's germline CDR1 is LNHDA and CDR2 SQIVND (reference sequence). The CDR3 loop spans 17 amino acids. Here the CDR3 DNA reads TGTGCCAGTAGGTCGACTAGCGGGAGGGCCGGTAGCTACGAGCAGTACTTC. Its protein product is CASRSTSGRAGSYEQYF.

This clone was seen a handful of times. The V call is TRBV2, the J call TRBJ2-2; maybe TRBD2 (6 bases). The CDR3 has 14 residues. With 4 bases removed from V and 4 bases from J, the gap between germline ends came to 10 bases. The germline gives CDR1 SNHLY, CDR2 FYNNEI. Here the CDR3 reads CASSVGLITGELFF. CDR3 bases: TGTGCCAGCAGTGTGGGACTTATCACCGGGGAGCTGTTTTTT.

The chain recombines TRBV5-4 with TRBJ2-7, with 9 bases that match TRBD2. There are 16 residues in the CDR3. Per the germline V gene, CDR1 is SGHNT and CDR2 is YYREEE (reference sequence). The V and J ends lost 0 bases and 2 bases, in that order; junction bases with no gene match: 6. The CDR3 reads CASSLANQRGAYEQYF. CDR3 in DNA: TGTGCCAGCAGCTTGGCCAACCAGCGGGGGGCCTACGAGCAGTACTTC.

The chain is built from TRBV19 and TRBJ2-7; 8 bases are a match to TRBD1. V lost 2 bases and J lost 4; bases outside the gene matches: 10. In germline, CDR1 is LNHDA, CDR2 SQIVND (reference sequence). This CDR3 spans 16 amino acids. The DNA for the CDR3 is TGTGCCAGTAGTATAATGGGCCCGAGACAGGGGTACGAGCAGTACTTC. Protein sequence: CASSIMGPRQGYEQYF. Variable domain in full (rest from reference TRBV19 and TRBJ2-7): DGGITQSPKYLFRKEGQNVTLSCEQNLNHDAMYWYRQDPGQGLRLIYYSQIVNDFQKGDIAEGYSVSREKKESFPLTVTSAQKNPTAFYLCASSIMGPRQGYEQYFGPGTRLTVT.

The genes are TRBV18 and TRBJ2-7; 14 nucleotides align to TRBD2. This CDR3 is built from 16 residues. CDR1 and CDR2 (germline): KGHSH, LQKENI. The junction had 1 base not matched to a gene; V was cut back by 0 bases and J by 3 bases. Here the CDR3 reads CASSPPGTSGSYEQYF. CDR3 nucleotide sequence: TGTGCCAGCTCACCACCGGGGACTAGCGGGAGCTACGAGCAGTACTTC.

This chain joins TRBV6-5 and TRBJ1-1; 9 bases fit TRBD1. CDR1 and CDR2 (germline): MNHEY, SVGAGI. V trimming: 8 bases; J trimming: 1 base; junction bases outside the gene matches: 8. The CDR3 is 15 amino acids. CDR3 in amino acids: CASGRDRVPNTEAFF. CDR3 sequence (DNA): TGTGCCAGCGGGAGGGACAGGGTCCCGAACACTGAAGCTTTCTTT.

The chain links TRBV4-3 to TRBJ1-3; D is perhaps TRBD1 (6 bases). Between the trimmed V and J ends, which lost 0 bases and 2 bases, there was a span of 11 bases. Germline V gene lookup returns CDR1 LGHNA and CDR2 YSLEER. This CDR3 contains 16 residues. CDR3 nucleotides: TGCGCCAGCAGCCAAGACGGCCCAGGGGCTGGAAACACCATATATTTT. Translated, it gives CASSQDGPGAGNTIYF.

The chain couples TRBV19 to TRBJ2-5; perhaps TRBD2 as D (6 bases). Germline values: CDR1 LNHDA, CDR2 SQIVND (reference sequence). V lost 5 bases and J 2 bases, leaving 18 bases between the germline ends. This CDR3 spans 16 amino acids. In DNA form, the CDR3 reads TGTGCCAGTAGTGACCACGCCCCGACTAGACAAGAGACCCAGTACTTC. Translation gives CASSDHAPTRQETQYF.

The rearrangement joins TRBV29-1 to TRBJ2-7, with 8 bases fitting TRBD2. V gave up 4 bases and J gave up 3 bases; unmatched junction bases: 11. Germline assignment: CDR1 SQVTM and CDR2 ANQGSEA. The CDR3 consists of 15 residues. CDR3 DNA sequence: TGCAGCGTTGGTAGGGGTGCGGGAGGAGGCTACGAGCAGTACTTC. It yields the protein CSVGRGAGGGYEQYF.